Below are 21 T cell receptor beta chains sequenced from a single sample in a study of blood T cell repertoires in COVID-19 (dated by TCRdb to the early 2020s). Library preparation employed the immunoSEQ multiplex PCR assay. Here the immuneACCESS table is served through TCRdb, limited to in-frame sequences with V and J called. Missing clones are a known gap in these copies; in checked studies unresolved V genes cover under half, and the rest lacks a known reason. The sample table records roughly 110,000 clones; more than 80% of these occur just once. Approximately 4.9% of the sample is held by the ten biggest clonotypes. Material: peripheral blood. The receptor source for this set is a man aged 35-49 years with active or convalescent COVID-19.

This chain uses TRBV9 with TRBJ2-7; no clear D gene. Germline CDR1 reads SGDLS; CDR2 reads YYNGEE. The CDR3 length is 13 residues. With 3 bases removed from V and 6 bases from J, the gap between germline ends came to 13 bases. The CDR3 coding sequence is TGTGCCAGCAGCGCCCAGATTTCGGGCGAGCAGTACTTC. Its protein is CASSAQISGEQYF.

This chain connects TRBV5-1 to TRBJ1-4; a possible D gene is TRBD1 (6 bases). Germline V gene data show CDR1 as SGHRS and CDR2 as YFSETQ. The CDR3 is 12 amino acids. V lost 5 bases, J lost 6 bases, and 8 bases lay in between. DNA of the CDR3: TGCGCCAGCAGAGGGGGGGATGAAAAACTGTTTTTT. This sequence encodes CASRGGDEKLFF.

With regard to this clone: No DNA is shown, since the ends of the CDR3 on it are uncertain; the CDR3 is the one TCRdb lists. V and J are TRBV1 and TRBJ2-4; TRBD2, the D gene given by the table, was not confirmed from the DNA. TRBV1 is assigned pseudogene status. Counting both end residues, the CDR3 totals 18 amino acids. The CDR3 reads CTSSQEFVGRGSKNIQYF.

Remarks on this clone: Other DNA sequences within the sample encode an identical CDR3. The chain employs TRBV3-1 (or the pseudogene TRBV3-2) and TRBJ1-1; 7 bases are shared with TRBD1. CDR3 length: 13 residues. Trimming cost V 1 base and J 4 bases; bases outside gene matches: 0. Germline assignment: CDR1 LGHDT and CDR2 YNNKEL (reference sequence). Written as DNA, the CDR3 is TGTGCCAGCAGCCAAGCAGGGGGCACTGAAGCTTTCTTT. Translated, it gives CASSQAGGTEAFF.

The rearrangement links TRBV14 to TRBJ2-1; 11 positions match TRBD2. V was clipped by 4 bases and J by 11 bases; unmatched bases: 7. The CDR3 covers 14 residues. The germline gives CDR1 SGHDN, CDR2 FVKESK. The CDR3 DNA sequence: TGTGCCAGCAGCCCTTTGGGACTAGCGGTTCAGCAGTTCTTC. Its translation is CASSPLGLAVQQFF.

This clone was recorded once. The chain carries TRBV5-1 and TRBJ2-7, with D maybe TRBD2 (5 bases). CDR3 length: 14 amino acids. Germline V lookup: CDR1 SGHRS, CDR2 YFSETQ. Trimming took 4 bases from V and 2 from J, leaving 13 bases between them. The CDR3 sequence is CASSPGGSPYEQYF. In DNA, the CDR3 is TGCGCCAGCAGCCCAGGCGGGTCCCCCTACGAGCAGTACTTC.

The rearrangement links TRBV28 to TRBJ2-1; D may be TRBD2 (5 bases). CDR1 and CDR2 (germline): MDHEN, SYDVKM. The CDR3 is 13 residues long. V was shortened by 2 bases and J by 7 bases, with 9 bases between the two germline ends. DNA of the CDR3: TGTGCCAGCAGTTTAATTTCGGGGAATGAGCAGTTCTTC. Translation: CASSLISGNEQFF. Combining the CDR3 with reference TRBV28 and TRBJ2-1 gives the whole variable domain DVKVTQSSRYLVKRTGEKVFLECVQDMDHENMFWYRQDPGLGLRLIYFSYDVKMKEKGDIPEGYSVSREKKERFSLILESASTNQTSMYLCASSLISGNEQFFGPGTRLTVL.

V usage is TRBV21-1 and J usage is TRBJ2-5; the table assigns TRBD2, which was not confirmed against the DNA. TRBV21-1 is a pseudogene. The CDR3 runs to 18 residues. CDR3 DNA: TGTGCCAGCAGCAAGACTAGCGGGCCTGGTACGGTCCAAGAGACCCAGTACTTC. Protein: CASSKTSGPGTVQETQYF.

The V and J genes are TRBV14 and TRBJ1-2; D is perhaps TRBD1 (6 bases). This CDR3 spans 12 amino acids. Germline V lookup: CDR1 SGHDN, CDR2 FVKESK. Between the trimmed V and J ends, which lost 4 bases and 8 bases, there was a span of 11 bases. CDR3 loop: CASSPGGVGYTF. The DNA for the CDR3 is TGTGCCAGCAGCCCGGGGGGCGTGGGCTACACCTTC.

This CDR3 is CASSLGDRRSEQYF. CDR3 nucleotides: TGCGCCAGCAGCTTGGGGGACAGAAGGAGCGAGCAGTACTTC. The chain has TRBV5-1 and TRBJ2-7; 7 positions agree with TRBD1. The CDR3 is 14 residues long. The ends lost 0 bases at V and 6 bases at J; junction bases unmatched: 6. Germline CDR1 and CDR2: SGHRS and YFSETQ.

The chain uses TRBV24-1 and TRBJ2-1; TRBD2 agrees at 10 bases. Trimming removed 5 bases from V and 0 bases from J; junction bases left unmatched: 3. Germline CDR1 reads KGHDR; CDR2 reads SFDVKD. This CDR3 is 16 amino acids long. The CDR3 DNA sequence: TGTGCCACCAGTGGCAGGACTAGCGGCTCCTACAATGAGCAGTTCTTC. This translates into CATSGRTSGSYNEQFF.

The rearrangement uses TRBV7-2 and TRBJ1-1; perhaps TRBD1 as D (5 bases). The CDR3 is made up of 14 amino acids. CDR1 and CDR2 from the germline V gene are SGHTA and FQGNSA. V lost 3 bases and J 2 bases, leaving 10 bases between the germline ends. CDR3 region: CASSFQGTNTEAFF. The CDR3 nucleotides read TGTGCCAGCAGCTTTCAGGGAACCAACACTGAAGCTTTCTTT.

V gene TRBV2 combines with J gene TRBJ1-1, with D tentatively TRBD1 (6 bases). Trimming pared 7 bases from V and 1 base from J, leaving 10 bases between. The CDR3 runs 13 residues. Per the germline V gene, CDR1 is SNHLY and CDR2 is FYNNEI. CDR3 in DNA: TGTGCCAGCACAGGACAGCCGAACACTGAAGCTTTCTTT. It codes for CASTGQPNTEAFF.

The V gene is TRBV6-5, the J gene TRBJ2-7, with D possibly matching TRBD1 (6 bases). The CDR3 sequence is 14 residues long. V lost 6 bases, J lost 1 base, and 13 bases lay in between. Germline lookup yields CDR1 MNHEY and CDR2 SVGAGI. The CDR3 loop is CASSHDRYSYEQYF. The CDR3 DNA sequence: TGTGCCAGCAGCCACGACAGGTATTCCTACGAGCAGTACTTC.

The chain employs TRBV5-1 and TRBJ2-3, with TRBD2 matching over 7 bases. Trimming cost V 3 bases and J 6 bases; bases outside gene matches: 13. CDR1 SGHRS and CDR2 YFSETQ come from the germline V gene. This CDR3 has 16 residues. The CDR3 loop reads CASSSRRAGESDTQYF. CDR3 DNA sequence: TGCGCCAGCAGCTCCCGTCGGGCGGGAGAGTCGGATACGCAGTATTTT.

This clone showed up just a few times. CDR3 loop: CASSLGQYTGELFF. In DNA form, the CDR3 reads TGTGCCAGCAGCTTGGGGCAGTACACCGGGGAGCTGTTTTTT. V usage is TRBV5-4 and J usage is TRBJ2-2, with D uncertain. This CDR3 has 14 residues. Germline CDR1 reads SGHNT; CDR2 reads YYREEE (reference sequence). V lost 0 bases, J lost 3 bases, and 6 bases lay in between. The variable domain in full, completed from reference TRBV5-4 and TRBJ2-2, reads ETGVTQSPTHLIKTRGQQVTLRCSSQSGHNTVSWYQQALGQGPQFIFQYYREEENGRGNFPPRFSGLQFPNYSSELNVNALELDDSALYLCASSLGQYTGELFFGEGSRLTVL.

This clone has just one count. CDR3 DNA sequence: TGTGCCAGTAGTTCCTCGGACAGGGGAAATTCACCCCTCCACTTT. Translating gives CASSSSDRGNSPLHF. The rearrangement joins TRBV19 to TRBJ1-6, with 9 bases fitting TRBD1. Germline CDR1 is LNHDA and CDR2 is SQIVND (reference sequence). The CDR3 is made up of 15 amino acids. The trim removed 5 bases at V and 7 bases at J, leaving 6 bases unmatched.

The gene calls are TRBV6-5 and TRBJ2-7; tentative D call: TRBD1 (6 bases). Germline loops: CDR1 MNHEY, CDR2 SVGAGI. The length of the CDR3 is 16 residues. Trimming took 1 base from V and 0 from J, leaving 13 bases between them. The CDR3 spells CASSYLGALSSYEQYF. CDR3 DNA: TGTGCCAGCAGTTACTTGGGGGCGCTTAGCTCCTACGAGCAGTACTTC.

The V and J genes are TRBV6-5 and TRBJ2-7; D is perhaps TRBD2 (6 bases). This CDR3 has 12 amino acids. Germline CDR1 MNHEY, CDR2 SVGAGI. Trimming removed 9 bases at V and 4 bases at J, with 13 bases between. DNA for the CDR3: TGTGCCAGTGGGAGGCGGGATTACGAGCAGTACTTC. Amino acid sequence: CASGRRDYEQYF.

Here the CDR3 DNA reads TGTGCCAGCAGTGAAGGTAGGACAAATCAGCCCCAGCATTTT. It codes for CASSEGRTNQPQHF. The chain couples TRBV6-1 to TRBJ1-5, with a possible D match to TRBD1 (5 bases). V lost 1 base to trimming and J lost 4 bases, with 8 bases between them. CDR3 size: 14 residues. The V gene's germline CDR1 is MNHNS and CDR2 SASEGT.

In this sample, this clone turned up a few times. This rearrangement joins TRBV28 to TRBJ2-5; 11 nucleotides align to TRBD2. The CDR3 spans 17 residues. The germline V gene has CDR1 MDHEN and CDR2 SYDVKM. V gave up 1 base and J gave up 2 bases; unmatched junction bases: 6. CDR3 in amino acids: CASSLFMTSGTQETQYF. The DNA for the CDR3 is TGTGCCAGCAGTTTATTCATGACTAGCGGGACACAAGAGACCCAGTACTTC.